What follows describes a single T cell receptor beta chain. The target of this receptor is not known. From each donor, a roughly 2.5 ml peripheral blood sample was drawn into PAXgene tubes and stored at -80 degrees C. Total RNA was isolated from whole blood with the PAXgene blood miRNA kit on an automated QIAcube, without T cell sorting. Peripheral blood from monozygotic twin pairs, either concordant or discordant for inflammatory bowel disease, underwent deep TCRalpha and TCRbeta repertoire profiling that used unique molecular barcoding. Smoking habits were recorded for all twin pairs, with individuals classified as current, former or never smokers. Libraries came from 5' RACE. Preparation of each TCR library used approximately 3,500 ng of total RNA. For each sample, cDNA synthesis with SMARTScribe reverse transcriptase was split into eight separate reactions. During cDNA synthesis, template switching introduced unique molecular identifiers that contained a 6-nucleotide sample barcode. TCRalpha and TCRbeta cDNA was amplified by two nested PCRs of about 15 and 9 cycles, with bead purification after each PCR. Before amplification, the cDNA was treated with uracil DNA-glycosylase and purified using the QIAquick PCR purification kit. The second PCR was the step at which Illumina TruSeq-compatible adapters and sample-specific barcodes were added. Library quality and concentration were assessed using TapeStation and Qubit, and approximately 5 ng of each library was pooled. Sequencing of pooled libraries was carried out on an Illumina HiSeq2500 single-index Rapid Run using 2 x 100 bp reads and custom sequencing primers. In the original analysis: MiGEC version 1.2.6 was used for UMI-based consensus assembly to correct PCR and sequencing errors. MiXCR version 2.1.1 was used for V(D)J alignment, clonotype assembly and CDR3 extraction. To normalise gene usage, clonotype sharing and MAIT/NKT TCR abundance, the analysis used the top 1000, 10 000 and 20 000 clonotypes per sample. After downsampling to 27 000 UMIs, diversity was calculated as the inverse Simpson index using the vegan R package. Statistical testing used paired Mann-Whitney U tests on the discordant twin pairs and applied Benjamini-Hochberg correction for multiple testing. Reads reprocessed by TCRdb are summarized as one entry per CDR3 protein sequence, and DNA is absent. In this record, the V and J calls reflect TCRdb's handling and not the investigators' own analysis. The table for this sample records 110,000 to 150,000 distinct CDR3 sequences. The ten largest account for roughly 1.2% of the sample.

The data belong to a study of monozygotic twins with inflammatory bowel disease (dated by TCRdb to the late 2010s). In the study overall: The complete study included about 28 monozygotic twin pairs: 19 IBD-discordant Danish pairs and nine German pairs, of which four were IBD-concordant and five were IBD-discordant. Disease-associated traits were sought mainly through comparisons between IBD patients and their genetically identical healthy co-twins within discordant pairs. Each individual had, on average, about 151 000 unique TCRalpha sequences and 181 000 unique TCRbeta sequences available for analysis.

The investigation overall reported the following: Different T cell subtypes could not be distinguished in the analysis. Differing immunosuppressive treatments among patients may have added background noise and inter-individual variability to the repertoires. Compared with healthy twins, IBD patients shared fewer clonotypes with other individuals, and the difference was most pronounced in patients with signs of disease activity. TCRbeta repertoire diversity, by inverse Simpson index, was decreased in IBD patients compared with their healthy co-twins. Repertoire similarity did not differ between concordant and discordant twins, which could be due to limited statistical power. The results gave no support for a single strong signal or clonotype linked to IBD.

Measured from the cysteine to the phenylalanine, the CDR3 is 15 residues long. The entry carries no DNA sequence. Per the germline V gene, LGHNA is the CDR1 and YNFKEQ is the CDR2. The V and J genes are TRBV4-2 and TRBJ2-2; the TCRdb call, TRBD1, lacks DNA for checking. This TCR came from a human donor with ulcerative colitis or Crohn's disease, or a healthy co-twin of an affected twin (not recorded which). Sequencing was done on a sample of blood. The CDR3 protein: CASSLIRGNTGELFF.